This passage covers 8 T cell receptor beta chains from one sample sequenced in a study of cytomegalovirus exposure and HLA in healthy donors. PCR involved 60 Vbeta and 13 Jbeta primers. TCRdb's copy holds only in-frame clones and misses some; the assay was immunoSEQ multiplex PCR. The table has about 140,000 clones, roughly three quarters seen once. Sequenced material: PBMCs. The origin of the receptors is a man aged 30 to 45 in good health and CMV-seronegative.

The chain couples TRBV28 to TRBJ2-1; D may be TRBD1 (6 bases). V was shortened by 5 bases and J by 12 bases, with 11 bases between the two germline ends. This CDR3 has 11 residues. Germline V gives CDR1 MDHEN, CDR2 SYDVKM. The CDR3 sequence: CASSTTGRQFF. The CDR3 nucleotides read TGTGCCAGCAGTACTACAGGGCGGCAGTTCTTC.

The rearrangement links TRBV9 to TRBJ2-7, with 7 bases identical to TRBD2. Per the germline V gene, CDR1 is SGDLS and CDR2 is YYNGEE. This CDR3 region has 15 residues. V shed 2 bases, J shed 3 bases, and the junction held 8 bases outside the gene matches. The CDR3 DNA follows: TGTGCCAGCAGCGTCGACCTAGCGGCCCTCTACGAGCAGTACTTC. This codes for CASSVDLAALYEQYF.

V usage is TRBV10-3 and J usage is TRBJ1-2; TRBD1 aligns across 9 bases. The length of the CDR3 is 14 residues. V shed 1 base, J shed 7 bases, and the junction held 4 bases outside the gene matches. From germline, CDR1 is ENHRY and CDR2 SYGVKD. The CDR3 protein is CAISELGQGFGYTF. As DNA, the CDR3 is TGTGCCATCAGTGAGTTGGGACAGGGATTTGGCTACACCTTC.

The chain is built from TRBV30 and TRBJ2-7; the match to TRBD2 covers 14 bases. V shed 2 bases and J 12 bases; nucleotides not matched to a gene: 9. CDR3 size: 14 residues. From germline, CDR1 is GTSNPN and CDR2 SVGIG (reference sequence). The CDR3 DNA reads TGTGCCTGGAGTAGACTAGCGGGGGGGATAGATCTGTACTTC. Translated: CAWSRLAGGIDLYF. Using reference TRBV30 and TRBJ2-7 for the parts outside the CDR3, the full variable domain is SQTIHQWPATLVQPVGSPLSLECTVEGTSNPNLYWYRQAAGRGLQLLFYSVGIGQISSEVPQNLSASRPQDRQFILSSKKLLLSDSGFYLCAWSRLAGGIDLYFGPGTRLTVT.

Here the CDR3 reads CASSQQGVMETQYF. CDR3 coding DNA: TGTGCCAGCAGTCAACAGGGCGTGATGGAGACCCAGTACTTC. J is TRBJ2-5 and V is TRBV6-5; D possibly corresponds to TRBD1 (6 bases). The germline V gene has CDR1 MNHEY and CDR2 SVGAGI. Between the trimmed V and J ends, which lost 5 bases and 5 bases, there was a span of 15 bases. The CDR3 length is 14 residues.

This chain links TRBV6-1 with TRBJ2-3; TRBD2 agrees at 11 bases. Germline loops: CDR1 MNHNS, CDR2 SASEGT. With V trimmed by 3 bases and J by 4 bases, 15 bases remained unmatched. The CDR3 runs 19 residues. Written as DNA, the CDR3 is TGTGCCAGCAGTGACCACTCTCGGGGCGAACTAGCGGGAGCAGATACGCAGTATTTT. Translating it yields CASSDHSRGELAGADTQYF.

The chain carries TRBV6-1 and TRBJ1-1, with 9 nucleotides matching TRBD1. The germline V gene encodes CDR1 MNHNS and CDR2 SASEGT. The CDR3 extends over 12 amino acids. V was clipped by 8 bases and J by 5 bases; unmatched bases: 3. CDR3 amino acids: CASQTGGTEAFF. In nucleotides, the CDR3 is TGTGCCAGCCAGACAGGGGGTACTGAAGCTTTCTTT.

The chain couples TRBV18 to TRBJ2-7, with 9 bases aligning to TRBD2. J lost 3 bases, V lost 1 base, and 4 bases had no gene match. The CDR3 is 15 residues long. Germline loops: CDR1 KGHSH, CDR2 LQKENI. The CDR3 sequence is CASSPRTSVIYEQYF. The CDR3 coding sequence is TGTGCCAGCTCACCACGGACTAGCGTTATCTACGAGCAGTACTTC.